The 18 T cell receptor beta chains listed next were all sequenced from one sample in a study of blood T cell repertoires in COVID-19. Profiling relied on immunoSEQ multiplex PCR, and the TCRdb table lists in-frame clones only, not all of them. The sample has 93,000 or so clones, roughly 90% seen once. The specimen sequenced was peripheral blood. Receptors originate from a woman aged 55-69 years with acute or convalescent COVID-19.

The CDR3 DNA is TGTGCCAGCAGCGCTACGGGAGGTGAGCAGTTCTTC. It codes for CASSATGGEQFF. V is TRBV9 and J is TRBJ2-1; 7 bases are a match to TRBD2. CDR1 and CDR2 (germline): SGDLS, YYNGEE. J lost 9 bases, V lost 3 bases, and 3 bases had no gene match. The CDR3 has 12 residues.

The rearrangement links TRBV7-9 to TRBJ2-5; the D gene is possibly TRBD1 (5 bases). Trimming took 1 base from V and 10 from J, leaving 10 bases between them. This CDR3 is 12 amino acids long. Germline V gene lookup returns CDR1 SEHNR and CDR2 FQNEAQ (reference sequence). CDR3 DNA: TGTGCCAGCAGCTTAGATGACAGAAGCCAGTACTTC. Amino acid sequence: CASSLDDRSQYF.

This chain links TRBV24-1 with TRBJ1-5; 7 bases are shared with TRBD1. Germline CDR1 KGHDR, CDR2 SFDVKD. V was clipped by 4 bases and J by 5 bases; unmatched bases: 7. The CDR3 totals 15 residues. CDR3: CATSDPTGPDQPQHF. The CDR3 DNA is TGTGCCACCAGTGACCCGACAGGGCCGGATCAGCCCCAGCATTTT.

This chain uses TRBV27 with TRBJ2-2, with 7 nucleotides matching TRBD2. Unmatched junction bases numbered 8, after V lost 6 bases and J lost 4 bases. Germline CDR1 and CDR2: MNHEY and SMNVEV (reference sequence). The CDR3 has 15 residues. CDR3 nucleotide sequence: TGTGCCAGCAGCCCTGCTAGCGGTGGCACCGGGGAGCTGTTTTTT. This translates into CASSPASGGTGELFF.

The rearrangement links TRBV7-8 to TRBJ2-1, with 16 bases fitting TRBD2. V lost 4 bases to trimming and J lost 2 bases; unmatched junction nucleotides: 8. CDR1 and CDR2 from the germline V gene are SGHVS and FQNEAQ. CDR3 length: 19 residues. CDR3 in amino acids: CASSSGGLAGGPPYNEQFF. In nucleotides, the CDR3 is TGTGCCAGCAGCTCTGGGGGACTAGCGGGAGGGCCTCCCTACAATGAGCAGTTCTTC.

V usage is TRBV5-5 and J usage is TRBJ1-2, with D unclear. Germline CDR1 reads SGHKS; CDR2 reads YYEKEE (reference sequence). There are 16 residues in the CDR3. Trimming shortened V by 0 bases and J by 7 bases, and 19 bases separated the two germline ends. For the CDR3, the DNA is TGTGCCAGCAGCTTGGGGTCCGCAAGGAGGCAATTTGGCTACACCTTC. This translates into CASSLGSARRQFGYTF.

The rearrangement joins TRBV5-1 to TRBJ1-4, with a tentative D call TRBD1 (5 bases). CDR1 and CDR2 from the germline V gene are SGHRS and YFSETQ. Trimming pared 0 bases from V and 7 bases from J, leaving 13 bases between. There are 15 residues in the CDR3. The CDR3 region has the DNA TGCGCCAGCAGCTTGGCTGGGACTCCAGGTGAAAAACTGTTTTTT. This codes for CASSLAGTPGEKLFF.

The chain recombines TRBV4-1 with TRBJ2-2; 8 nucleotides align to TRBD2. Unmatched junction bases numbered 7, after V lost 1 base and J lost 6 bases. CDR1 is MGHRA, CDR2 YSYEKL, per germline. The CDR3 is made up of 16 amino acids. This CDR3 reads CASSQVEAGVAGELFF. For the CDR3, the DNA is TGCGCCAGCAGCCAAGTTGAAGCGGGAGTAGCCGGGGAGCTGTTTTTT.

The chain combines TRBV3-1 (or the pseudogene TRBV3-2) with TRBJ1-1, with 7 bases identical to TRBD1. The germline CDR1 and CDR2 sequences are LGHDT and YNNKEL (reference sequence). The CDR3 consists of 14 residues. V gave up 0 bases and J gave up 7 bases; unmatched junction bases: 5. CDR3 in amino acids: CASSQEQGRDEAFF. The CDR3 DNA sequence: TGTGCCAGCAGCCAAGAACAGGGGCGGGATGAAGCTTTCTTT.

The CDR3, as DNA: TGTGCCAGCAGCCTGTACGGAGCAACCAATGAGCAGTTCTTC. Translation gives CASSLYGATNEQFF. This chain uses TRBV7-3 with TRBJ2-1; D unclear. This CDR3 is 14 amino acids long. V was cut by 5 bases and J by 6 bases, with 14 bases left in between. In germline, CDR1 is SGHTA, CDR2 FQGTGA.

The chain joins TRBV18 to TRBJ2-2; TRBD2 matches at 10 bases. The CDR3 is 15 amino acids. CDR1 and CDR2 (germline): KGHSH, LQKENI. The junction had 1 base not matched to a gene; V was cut back by 3 bases and J by 3 bases. The CDR3 DNA reads as TGTGCCAGCTCACCTCTAGCGGGGGACACCGGGGAGCTGTTTTTT. Translated, it gives CASSPLAGDTGELFF. Together with reference TRBV18 and TRBJ2-2, the CDR3 gives the full variable domain: NAGVMQNPRHLVRRRGQEARLRCSPMKGHSHVYWYRQLPEEGLKFMVYLQKENIIDESGMPKERFSAEFPKEGPSILRIQQVVRGDSAAYFCASSPLAGDTGELFFGEGSRLTVL.

V is TRBV7-8 and J is TRBJ2-7, with 12 bases identical to TRBD2. After removal of 6 bases from V and 4 bases from J, the junction contained 7 bases not matched to a gene. CDR1 and CDR2 from the germline V gene are SGHVS and FQNEAQ. The CDR3 loop spans 15 amino acids. This CDR3 is CASSSSGRASYEQYF. The CDR3 region has the DNA TGTGCCAGCAGTTCTAGCGGGAGGGCCTCGTACGAGCAGTACTTC.

The rearrangement joins TRBV12-5 to TRBJ1-6; possibly TRBD1 for D (5 bases). Germline CDR1 is LGHNT and CDR2 is FRNRAP. The CDR3 spans 15 residues. V dropped 1 base and J dropped 14 bases, with 18 bases sitting between them. CDR3 sequence (DNA): TGTGCTAGTGGTTTGGGAGGCCCGGGTGGCAGGGCCCTCCACTTT. Translated: CASGLGGPGGRALHF.

The chain is built from TRBV5-6 and TRBJ1-1; D is unclear. There are 15 residues in the CDR3. Germline V lookup: CDR1 SGHDT, CDR2 YYEEEE. Trimming removed 1 base from V and 1 base from J, with 11 bases in between. This CDR3 is CASSLSVRPNTEAFF. In DNA, the CDR3 is TGTGCCAGCAGCTTGTCAGTCAGGCCGAACACTGAAGCTTTCTTT.

This clone occurred once. The chain employs TRBV12-3 or TRBV12-4 and TRBJ1-2; D is undetermined. This CDR3 comprises 12 residues. V lost 3 bases to trimming and J lost 2 bases, with 4 bases between them. DNA of the CDR3: TGTGCCAGCAGTTTTGGCAACTATGGCTACACCTTC. Protein: CASSFGNYGYTF.

In its sample, this clone was seen many times. The V and J genes are TRBV6-2 or TRBV6-3 and TRBJ1-5; possibly TRBD1 for D (5 bases). The ends were cut back, 5 bases at V and 2 bases at J, with 16 bases in the middle. This CDR3 contains 16 residues. The germline V gene encodes CDR1 MNHEY and CDR2 SVGEGT. Written as DNA, the CDR3 is TGTGCCAGCAGTCACTTCCAAACAGGTGGCAATCAGCCCCAGCATTTT. This translates into CASSHFQTGGNQPQHF.

This chain connects TRBV28 to TRBJ1-1, with TRBD1 as a possible D gene (6 bases). Germline V gives CDR1 MDHEN, CDR2 SYDVKM. V shed 8 bases and J shed 0 bases, with 13 bases lying between them. The CDR3 runs to 14 residues. The CDR3 sequence is CASASGTLNTEAFF. Written as DNA, the CDR3 is TGTGCCAGCGCCTCCGGGACACTGAACACTGAAGCTTTCTTT.

This chain uses TRBV5-1 with TRBJ1-1; no definite D call. Germline V gives CDR1 SGHRS, CDR2 YFSETQ. V lost 5 bases and J lost 1, with 15 bases in between. This CDR3 comprises 15 residues. CDR3 amino acids: CASRDFRTGNTEAFF. The DNA of the CDR3 is TGCGCCAGCAGGGACTTCAGGACGGGGAACACTGAAGCTTTCTTT.